The 22 T cell receptor beta chains listed next were all sequenced from one sample in a study of T-cell memory formation after mild COVID-19. TCRdb re-called the 5' RACE reads with MiXCR, one entry per CDR3 protein. The sample lists about 170,000 distinct CDR3 sequences; 10% to 15% were seen once. The material sequenced was PBMCs or a T cell subset sorted from them (not recorded which). These receptors came from a man between 18 and 29 years old who had mild COVID-19 (a few samples of this study predate the infection). Cell type and time point are not known.

This clonotype was detected only a few times. The V and J genes are TRBV7-6 and TRBJ1-3, with D possibly TRBD1 on 5 matching bases. The germline CDR1 and CDR2 sequences are SGHVS and FNYEAQ. Deletions cut 2 bases from V and 2 bases from J, with 10 bases between. CDR3 length equals 15 residues. The CDR3 sequence is CASSLQAGTGNTIYF. Here the CDR3 DNA reads TGTGCCAGCAGCTTACAAGCAGGGACTGGAAACACCATATATTTT.

This clonotype was seen many times. The genes are TRBV7-2 and TRBJ2-1; TRBD2 matches 9 bases. The CDR3 totals 15 residues. Losses at the gene ends were 4 bases for V and 8 bases for J; bases not matched to a gene: 9. Germline CDR1 reads SGHTA; CDR2 reads FQGNSA. DNA of the CDR3: TGTGCCAGCAGCTCCGGGACTAGCTCCACCGATGAGCAGTTCTTC. Protein product: CASSSGTSSTDEQFF.

This clonotype was seen many times. This rearrangement joins TRBV7-9 to TRBJ2-7; 7 bases are shared with TRBD1. V lost 2 bases to trimming and J lost 1 base; unmatched junction nucleotides: 2. Germline assignment: CDR1 SEHNR and CDR2 FQNEAQ (reference sequence). This CDR3 region has 14 residues. CDR3 in amino acids: CASSLSQGSYEQYV. CDR3 DNA sequence: TGTGCCAGCAGCTTATCACAGGGGTCCTACGAGCAGTACGTC.

The chain recombines TRBV6-2 or TRBV6-3 with TRBJ1-2, with D unclear. The CDR3 is 14 amino acids. Per the germline V gene, CDR1 is MNHEY and CDR2 is SVGEGT. The V end was cut by 5 bases, the J end by 7 bases, with 17 bases between. Here the CDR3 reads CASSPGPAVAGYTF. The CDR3 nucleotides are TGTGCCAGCAGTCCCGGACCGGCCGTAGCTGGCTACACCTTC.

This clonotype came up a few times. V and J are TRBV5-4 and TRBJ2-1, with unresolved D. Germline-derived CDR1 and CDR2 are SGHNT and YYREEE (reference sequence). The CDR3 sequence is 14 residues long. Deletions cut 4 bases from V and 5 bases from J, with 13 bases between. CDR3 DNA: TGTGCCAGCAGCCAGACGGCCAGAGACAATGAGCAGTTCTTC. Protein product: CASSQTARDNEQFF.

This clonotype was detected a few times. The V and J genes are TRBV7-9 and TRBJ2-5; D is possibly TRBD2 (6 bases). Per the germline V gene, CDR1 is SEHNR and CDR2 is FQNEAQ (reference sequence). With 1 base removed from V and 3 bases from J, the gap between germline ends came to 15 bases. This CDR3 region has 16 residues. CDR3 coding DNA: TGTGCCAGCAGCTTAGGAGGATGGAGGGGAAAAGAGACCCAGTACTTC. Protein product: CASSLGGWRGKETQYF.

This clonotype was seen a handful of times. The CDR3 nucleotides read TGTGCCAGCAGTTACGTCGTTTTTCAGGGAGTCTCCACAGATACGCAGTATTTT. Amino acids: CASSYVVFQGVSTDTQYF. The rearrangement links TRBV12-3 or TRBV12-4 to TRBJ2-3; the D gene could be TRBD1 or TRBD2 (5 bases each). The V gene lost 4 bases and the J gene lost 2 bases, with 22 bases spanning the gap. The CDR3 is made up of 18 amino acids.

This clonotype turned up a few times. The J gene is TRBJ2-5, the V gene TRBV23-1; D call uncertain. TRBV23-1 carries the ORF label, with uncertain function. Trimming stripped 1 base from V and 4 bases from J, with 4 bases between. CDR3 length: 12 amino acids. Here the CDR3 reads CASSQYPETQYF. CDR3 sequence (DNA): TGCGCCAGCAGTCAATATCCAGAGACCCAGTACTTC.

The chain carries TRBV12-3 or TRBV12-4 and TRBJ2-7; no firm D call. The CDR3 has 14 amino acids. With 5 bases removed from V and 1 base from J, the gap between germline ends came to 12 bases. For the CDR3, the DNA is TGTGCCAGCAGTCTCCGGTTAAATTCCTACGAGCAGTACTTC. Protein product: CASSLRLNSYEQYF.

This clonotype showed up just a few times. The V and J genes are TRBV7-6 and TRBJ2-1; D may correspond to TRBD1 or TRBD2 (5 bases each). This CDR3 spans 16 amino acids. From germline, CDR1 is SGHVS and CDR2 FNYEAQ. The germline V and J ends were trimmed by 5 bases and 10 bases, with 24 bases remaining between them. CDR3 sequence: CASSQLTGHLSIEQFF. For the CDR3, the DNA is TGTGCCAGCAGCCAGTTGACGGGGCACCTTTCAATAGAGCAGTTCTTC.

This clonotype was observed a few times. This chain's CDR3 is CASKYPSGKKAFF. Written as DNA, the CDR3 is TGCGCCAGCAAATACCCCTCGGGGAAAAAAGCTTTCTTT. The rearrangement joins TRBV5-1 to TRBJ1-1; no firm D call. The germline V gene encodes CDR1 SGHRS and CDR2 YFSETQ. V lost 6 bases and J 9 bases, leaving 18 bases between the germline ends. The CDR3 totals 13 residues.

The CDR3 nucleotides read TGTGCCAGCAGCCCCCCGGGCCGCACCTACGAGCAGTACTTC. Translating gives CASSPPGRTYEQYF. V is TRBV7-9 and J is TRBJ2-7; D not certain. The V end was cut by 5 bases, the J end by 2 bases, with 13 bases between. CDR3 length: 14 residues. Germline V gene lookup returns CDR1 SEHNR and CDR2 FQNEAQ (reference sequence).

This clonotype was detected only a few times. The chain has TRBV7-2 and TRBJ2-3, with TRBD2 matching over 9 bases. Trimming removed 1 base from V and 2 bases from J; junction bases left unmatched: 4. The germline gives CDR1 SGHTA, CDR2 FQGNSA. The CDR3 loop spans 16 amino acids. The CDR3 sequence: CASSLGLAGNTDTQYF. CDR3 DNA: TGTGCCAGCAGCTTAGGGCTAGCGGGGAACACAGATACGCAGTATTTT.

This clonotype was seen ten or more times. The chain couples TRBV5-5 to TRBJ2-5; D unclear. V lost 2 bases to trimming and J lost 1 base, with 12 bases between them. This CDR3 region has 15 residues. Germline V CDR1 and CDR2: SGHKS, YYEKEE (reference sequence). CDR3 loop: CASSFEHPSQETQYF. DNA of the CDR3: TGTGCCAGCAGCTTCGAGCACCCGTCCCAAGAGACCCAGTACTTC.

V is TRBV5-1 and J is TRBJ2-3; TRBD1 matches 11 bases. Germline V gene sequence: CDR1 SGHRS, CDR2 YFSETQ. The CDR3 runs 15 residues. Trimming cost V 3 bases and J 5 bases; bases outside gene matches: 5. CDR3: CASSSGQGAGDTQYF. The CDR3 DNA reads TGCGCCAGCAGCTCAGGACAGGGGGCTGGAGATACGCAGTATTTT.

V and J are TRBV24-1 and TRBJ2-5, with TRBD1 matching over 10 bases. V shed 3 bases, J shed 5 bases, and the junction held 8 bases outside the gene matches. Germline CDR1 is KGHDR and CDR2 is SFDVKD. CDR3 length equals 16 residues. This CDR3 is CATSDAGTGDGETQYF. The CDR3 DNA follows: TGTGCCACCAGTGATGCCGGGACAGGGGATGGGGAGACCCAGTACTTC.

This clonotype was counted only a few times. The chain couples TRBV6-6 to TRBJ1-2, with D uncertain. V gave up 8 bases and J gave up 6 bases, with 16 bases separating them. CDR1 is MNHNY, CDR2 SVGAGI, per germline (reference sequence). This CDR3 contains 13 residues. The CDR3 sequence is CASLSNSLHGYTF. CDR3 sequence (DNA): TGTGCCAGCTTGTCCAACTCCCTCCATGGCTACACCTTC.

The chain uses TRBV7-8 and TRBJ1-1; D is ambiguous. Trimming shortened V by 5 bases and J by 6 bases, and 13 bases separated the two germline ends. Germline V gives CDR1 SGHVS, CDR2 FQNEAQ. The CDR3 spans 13 residues. The CDR3 nucleotides are TGTGCCAGCAGCCTACAGCAAAACTCTGAAGCTTTCTTT. It yields the protein CASSLQQNSEAFF.

This clonotype occurred many times. The V gene is TRBV7-8, the J gene TRBJ2-5; D may be TRBD1 (6 bases). The germline V gene encodes CDR1 SGHVS and CDR2 FQNEAQ. The V end lost 5 bases, the J end lost 6 bases, and 13 bases lay between the germline ends. The CDR3 is 13 residues long. As DNA, the CDR3 is TGTGCCAGCAGCCTCAGGGACACAAAGACCCAGTACTTC. Its translation is CASSLRDTKTQYF. Variable domain in full (rest from reference TRBV7-8 and TRBJ2-5): GAGVSQSPRYKVAKRGQDVALRCDPISGHVSLFWYQQALGQGPEFLTYFQNEAQLDKSGLPSDRFFAERPEGSVSTLKIQRTQQEDSAVYLCASSLRDTKTQYFGPGTRLLVL.

This clonotype was observed a handful of times. The J gene is TRBJ2-2, the V gene TRBV25-1; TRBD1 matches at 7 bases. The CDR3 runs to 14 residues. CDR1 MGHDK and CDR2 SYGVNS come from the germline V gene. V was clipped by 8 bases and J by 6 bases; unmatched bases: 9. The CDR3 region is CASGGTAAPGELFF. The CDR3 DNA reads as TGTGCCAGCGGTGGGACAGCTGCCCCCGGGGAGCTGTTTTTT.

The gene calls are TRBV20-1 and TRBJ1-4, with 7 bases matching TRBD1. This CDR3 contains 13 residues. The germline CDR1 and CDR2 sequences are DFQATT and SNEGSKA (reference sequence). After removal of 3 bases from V and 8 bases from J, the junction contained 6 bases not matched to a gene. The CDR3, as DNA: TGCAGTGCTAGGGGACAGCTTGGGGAAAAACTGTTTTTT. Translating gives CSARGQLGEKLFF.

This clonotype occurred many times. The J gene is TRBJ2-1, the V gene TRBV5-1, with 12 bases fitting TRBD2. Germline V gene data show CDR1 as SGHRS and CDR2 as YFSETQ. Losses at the gene ends were 3 bases for V and 10 bases for J; bases not matched to a gene: 2. This CDR3 has 13 amino acids. The CDR3 is CASSSTSGGEQFF. DNA of the CDR3: TGCGCCAGCAGCTCGACTAGCGGGGGCGAGCAGTTCTTC.